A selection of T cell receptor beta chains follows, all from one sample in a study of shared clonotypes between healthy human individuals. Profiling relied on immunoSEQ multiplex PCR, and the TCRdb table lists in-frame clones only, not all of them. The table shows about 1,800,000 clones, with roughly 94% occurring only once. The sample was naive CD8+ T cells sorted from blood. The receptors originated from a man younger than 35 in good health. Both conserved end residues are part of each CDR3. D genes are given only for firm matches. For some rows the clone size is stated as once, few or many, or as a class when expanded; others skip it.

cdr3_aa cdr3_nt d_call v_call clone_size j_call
CAWSPTDTQYF TGTGCCTGGAGTCCGACAGATACGCAGTATTTT . TRBV30 . TRBJ2-3
CASSSPDSGVTGELFF TGTGCCAGCAGCTCCCCAGATAGCGGGGTCACCGGGGAGCTGTTTTTT TRBD2 TRBV7-2 . TRBJ2-2
CASSTSGESSYEQYF TGTGCCAGCAGCACTAGCGGCGAAAGCTCCTACGAGCAGTACTTC TRBD2 TRBV2 . TRBJ2-7
CASNKLTGQGWSSHEAFF TGTGCCAGCAACAAATTGACGGGACAGGGGTGGTCGTCGCACGAAGCTTTCTTT TRBD1 TRBV7-9 . TRBJ1-1
CASSQERGFTGELFF TGCGCCAGCAGCCAAGAACGCGGCTTCACCGGGGAGCTGTTTTTT . TRBV4-1 . TRBJ2-2
CASSLVQGMGTDTQYF TGTGCCAGCAGCTTAGTACAGGGCATGGGTACAGATACGCAGTATTTT . TRBV7-9 . TRBJ2-3
CAISGPSGNPYEQYF TGTGCCATCAGTGGTCCTAGCGGGAACCCTTACGAGCAGTACTTC TRBD2 TRBV10-3 once TRBJ2-7
CASSLSAGGETQYF TGTGCCAGCAGTTTATCGGCGGGGGGAGAGACCCAGTACTTC TRBD2 TRBV27 . TRBJ2-5
CAWSEEGWLGQYF TGTGCCTGGAGTGAAGAGGGGTGGCTGGGGCAGTACTTC . TRBV30 . TRBJ2-7
CASSFSGSPYEQYF TGTGCCAGCAGCTTTAGCGGGAGCCCCTACGAGCAGTACTTC TRBD2 TRBV7-6 . TRBJ2-7
CASSGIPGQGPYEQYF TGTGCCAGCAGCGGCATTCCGGGACAGGGACCTTACGAGCAGTACTTC TRBD1 TRBV13 . TRBJ2-7
CASSYGQDLSYEQYF TGTGCCAGCAGCTACGGACAGGACCTTTCCTACGAGCAGTACTTC TRBD1 TRBV5-6 . TRBJ2-7
CASSQDPGRGLEKLFF TGCGCCAGCAGCCAAGATCCCGGCAGGGGGCTGGAAAAACTGTTTTTT TRBD1 TRBV4-1 . TRBJ1-4
CSVAPGMNQPQHF TGCAGCGTTGCCCCAGGGATGAATCAGCCCCAGCATTTT . TRBV29-1 . TRBJ1-5
CASSQDWGGTEAFF TGCGCCAGCAGCCAAGATTGGGGGGGCACTGAAGCTTTCTTT . TRBV4-1 . TRBJ1-1
CATSSSTGPLSYEQYF TGTGCCACCAGCTCCTCGACAGGACCCTTATCCTACGAGCAGTACTTC . TRBV15 . TRBJ2-7
CASSFTPGRGTEAFF TGTGCCAGCAGCTTCACACCGGGTCGAGGAACTGAAGCTTTCTTT . TRBV7-9 . TRBJ1-1
CASSVEGPDTQYF TGTGCCAGCAGCGTAGAAGGCCCAGATACGCAGTATTTT . TRBV9 . TRBJ2-3
CASSSGQGPNYGYTF TGTGCCAGCAGTTCAGGACAGGGCCCCAACTATGGCTACACCTTC TRBD1 TRBV27 . TRBJ1-2
CASSLVFGLAGDTDTQYF TGTGCCAGCAGCTTGGTCTTCGGACTAGCGGGAGACACAGATACGCAGTATTTT TRBD2 TRBV11-2 . TRBJ2-3
CASSLFGGSQETQYF TGTGCCAGCAGCTTATTCGGGGGGAGCCAAGAGACCCAGTACTTC TRBD2 TRBV7-9 . TRBJ2-5
CASSIDPTRYGAGSYEQYF TGTGCCAGTAGTATAGATCCAACTCGATATGGAGCGGGGTCCTACGAGCAGTACTTC TRBD2 TRBV19 once TRBJ2-7